This T cell receptor (beta chain) was documented in a study of T cell repertoires in cytomegalovirus infection. TCRdb reanalysed the reads using MiXCR and keeps one entry per CDR3 protein. This sample has approximately 43,000 distinct CDR3 sequences; approximately 22% occur once, and the top ten carry about a fifth. CDR1 and CDR2 from the germline V gene are MNHNS and SASEGT. The CDR3 length is 14 residues. V lost 3 bases and J lost 0, with 7 bases in between. As regards this clonotype: Its target is not known.

The source material was PBMCs, sequenced either directly or after in vitro stimulation (not recorded which). This sequence originates from a human donor in good health (CMV status not recorded). Some clones in this sample may be carry-over from other donors' samples. The V call is TRBV6-1, the J call TRBJ2-3; D gene unclear. The chain's CDR3 is CASSDGYSTDTQYF. CDR3 sequence (DNA): TGTGCCAGCAGTGATGGGTATAGCACAGATACGCAGTATTTT.